This T cell receptor beta chain comes out of a study of OX40 agonist ivuxolimab in advanced cancers. V lost 7 bases and J 6 bases, leaving 14 bases between the germline ends. CDR1 is SQVTM, CDR2 ANQGSEA, per germline. The CDR3 consists of 12 residues. Patients were ineligible given autoimmune disease history or systemic immunosuppression. TCRdb's table, derived via immunoSEQ multiplex PCR, lists solely in-frame clones and lacks some. The table shows more than 95,000 clones, with roughly 94% occurring only once. The sequence derives from an adult with an advanced solid tumor such as melanoma, head and neck, liver or kidney cancer. The rearrangement joins TRBV29-1 to TRBJ2-3; no reliable D call. The specimen was CD4+ or CD8+ T cells sorted from blood, collected in a trial of the OX40 agonist ivuxolimab. The CDR3 loop is CSGTVAADTQYF. The CDR3 DNA follows: TGCAGCGGCACTGTCGCGGCGGATACGCAGTATTTT.